The sequence of this T cell receptor beta chain was determined in a study of T cell repertoires in cytomegalovirus infection. Study-level background: Through public TCR beta signatures, both CMV infection and matching HLA type were indicated. Regarding the study as a whole: Carriage of CMV together with the relevant HLA was identifiable through cumulative public TCR beta family frequency. CMV-specific TCR beta clonotypes restricted by HLA-C were the ones dominating the ex vivo response.

Concerning this clonotype: Its antigen remains unidentified. Given a much more abundant clone one base away, this may be a read error.

TCRdb re-called the reads through MiXCR, storing one row per CDR3 protein. The sample records nearly 550,000 distinct CDR3 sequences, approximately 15% being singletons. This CDR3 has 14 amino acids. The germline gives CDR1 MNHGY, CDR2 SAAAGT. Sequencing was carried out using CD8+ T cells from PBMCs. The TCR was taken from a human donor in good health (CMV status not recorded). Some clones in this sample may be carry-over from other donors' samples. This sequence joins TRBV6-8 and TRBJ1-2; D possibly corresponds to TRBD1 (5 bases). The CDR3 sequence is CASSLQGEYYVYTF. In nucleotides, the CDR3 is TGTGCCAGCAGCCTCCAAGGGGAATACTATGTCTACACCTTC.